A single sample is the source of the 15 T cell receptor beta chains below, sequenced in a study of blood T cells in healthy people across ages. The use of a sample-barcoded 5' primer and a J-beta primer mix characterized a second PCR of roughly 7 to 11 cycles. From the 5' RACE reads, TCRdb called clonotypes with MiXCR, one entry per CDR3 protein. The sample records about 1.8 million distinct CDR3 sequences, 49% being singletons. Specimen: blood. All receptors derive from a woman aged 40 to 50 in good health.

The chain couples TRBV6-2 or TRBV6-3 to TRBJ2-1, with D possibly matching TRBD1 (5 bases). This CDR3 comprises 11 residues. Germline V gene sequence: CDR1 MNHEY, CDR2 SVGEGT. V dropped 6 bases and J dropped 10 bases, with 10 bases sitting between them. The CDR3 DNA follows: TGTGCCAGCAGACGAAACAGGGAGCAGTTCTTC. Translation gives CASRRNREQFF.

This clonotype was seen a few times. The chain recombines TRBV12-3 or TRBV12-4 with TRBJ2-6, with D unresolved. This CDR3 has 13 residues. V was trimmed by 7 bases and J by 4 bases, leaving 8 bases between them. CDR3 bases: TGTGCCAGCAATCACCCGGGGGCCAACGTCCTGACTTTC. Protein sequence: CASNHPGANVLTF.

This clonotype was seen more than once but under ten times. In nucleotides, the CDR3 is TGCAGTTGGCAAGGCGGGGAAGGCTACGAGCAGTACTTC. It translates to CSWQGGEGYEQYF. The rearrangement joins TRBV20-1 to TRBJ2-7; D is possibly TRBD2 (6 bases). The CDR3 runs to 13 residues. Trimming cost V 8 bases and J 3 bases, with 17 bases left between them. From germline, CDR1 is DFQATT and CDR2 SNEGSKA (reference sequence).

Details on this clonotype: The junction differs from germline at one of its ends, possibly a read error. This chain links TRBV7-2 with TRBJ2-3; no clear D gene. The CDR3 extends over 12 amino acids. Germline CDR1 SGHTA, CDR2 FQGNSA. The CDR3 region has the DNA TGTGCCAGCAGCTTGCCCACAGATACGCGGTATTTT. Translated, it gives CASSLPTDTRYF.

The table lists this clonotype with a few counts. V is TRBV4-2 and J is TRBJ2-3; the D gene is possibly TRBD1 (5 bases). Germline CDR1 is LGHNA and CDR2 is YNFKEQ. The germline V and J ends were trimmed by 0 bases and 4 bases, with 17 bases remaining between them. The CDR3 covers 17 residues. The CDR3 sequence is CASSQDPAGMLADTQYF. Here the CDR3 DNA reads TGTGCCAGCAGCCAAGATCCCGCAGGGATGTTGGCAGATACGCAGTATTTT.

This clonotype was seen only a few times. The V gene is TRBV12-3 or TRBV12-4, the J gene TRBJ2-1; D may correspond to TRBD1 or TRBD2 (5 bases each). Between the trimmed V and J ends, which lost 5 bases and 8 bases, there was a span of 19 bases. The CDR3 is 15 residues long. The CDR3 loop is CASSLQSRGRDEQFF. CDR3 bases: TGTGCCAGCAGTCTTCAGAGTCGGGGACGCGATGAGCAGTTCTTC.

The chain employs TRBV5-1 and TRBJ2-5; tentatively, D is TRBD1 (6 bases). The germline CDR1 and CDR2 sequences are SGHRS and YFSETQ. Trimming took off 4 bases at V and 2 bases at J, with 12 bases between the two ends. This CDR3 has 14 amino acids. The DNA for the CDR3 is TGCGCCAGCAGCAAGGGACAAGCACAAGAGACCCAGTACTTC. Residues: CASSKGQAQETQYF.

This rearrangement joins TRBV7-3 to TRBJ2-1, with TRBD1 identical over 12 bases. Germline CDR1 and CDR2: SGHTA and FQGTGA. The CDR3 runs to 14 residues. After removal of 0 bases from V and 10 bases from J, the junction contained 1 base not matched to a gene. The CDR3 DNA reads TGTGCCAGCAGCTTAACCGGGACAGGGGGCGAGCAGTTCTTC. This encodes CASSLTGTGGEQFF.

This clonotype was detected a few times. This chain joins TRBV12-3 or TRBV12-4 and TRBJ2-5; 10 nucleotides agree with TRBD1. This CDR3 has 15 residues. V trimming: 2 bases; J trimming: 5 bases; junction bases outside the gene matches: 5. Here the CDR3 DNA reads TGTGCCAGCAGTTTACCGACGGGACAGGGGGAGACCCAGTACTTC. Its translation is CASSLPTGQGETQYF.

The gene calls are TRBV28 and TRBJ2-5, with D uncertain. Germline V lookup: CDR1 MDHEN, CDR2 SYDVKM. The CDR3 is 14 residues long. V lost 1 base and J lost 7, with 13 bases in between. The CDR3 DNA is TGTGCCAGCAGTTTATTTTCCCAACCGGGGACCCAGTACTTC. Amino acid sequence: CASSLFSQPGTQYF.

The rearrangement links TRBV6-6 to TRBJ1-5, with TRBD1 as a possible D gene (5 bases). Looked up from germline, CDR1 is MNHNY and CDR2 is SVGAGI (reference sequence). The V end lost 4 bases, the J end lost 5 bases, and 12 bases lay between the germline ends. The CDR3 sequence is 14 residues long. The CDR3 region is CASSFRGSDQPQHF. The CDR3 bases are TGTGCCAGCAGTTTTCGGGGGAGTGATCAGCCCCAGCATTTT.

The chain is built from TRBV27 and TRBJ2-1; possible D gene TRBD1, 5 bases. Looked up from germline, CDR1 is MNHEY and CDR2 is SMNVEV (reference sequence). V dropped 5 bases and J dropped 2 bases, with 13 bases sitting between them. This CDR3 has 15 amino acids. CDR3 bases: TGTGCCAGCAGTGAGAGGACAAGTACCTACAATGAGCAGTTCTTC. Protein product: CASSERTSTYNEQFF.

This chain's CDR3 is CASSHQKVATRTQYF. The CDR3 nucleotides are TGTGCCAGCAGCCACCAAAAGGTAGCTACACGGACCCAGTACTTC. The rearrangement links TRBV3-1 to TRBJ2-7; no firm D call. The end of the DNA fits TRBJ2-5 better, so the J call may be wrong. This CDR3 has 15 residues. Per germline, CDR1 LGHDT and CDR2 YNNKEL (reference sequence).

The gene calls are TRBV4-3 and TRBJ1-2, with D possibly being TRBD1 (6 bases). Trimming pared 0 bases from V and 1 base from J, leaving 18 bases between. The germline V gene encodes CDR1 LGHNA and CDR2 YSLEER. The CDR3 contains 18 residues. CDR3 in amino acids: CASSQEKGEDINNYGYTF. Written as DNA, the CDR3 is TGCGCCAGCAGCCAAGAAAAGGGGGAAGACATAAATAACTATGGCTACACCTTC.

This clonotype came up a few times. The rearrangement links TRBV7-2 to TRBJ2-3; D unclear. CDR3 size: 15 residues. The V gene lost 6 bases and the J gene lost 3 bases, with 16 bases spanning the gap. Germline assignment: CDR1 SGHTA and CDR2 FQGNSA. CDR3 region: CASRRGSAQTDTQYF. CDR3 DNA sequence: TGTGCCAGCAGGCGAGGATCAGCCCAGACAGATACGCAGTATTTT. Combining the CDR3 with reference TRBV7-2 and TRBJ2-3 gives the whole variable domain GAGVSQSPSNKVTEKGKDVELRCDPISGHTALYWYRQSLGQGLEFLIYFQGNSAPDKSGLPSDRFSAERTGGSVSTLTIQRTQQEDSAVYLCASRRGSAQTDTQYFGPGTRLTVL.